The clone carrying this TCR beta chain is a singleton in its sample. Its specificity is unknown. PCR amplification relied on 60 Vbeta primers (plus 13 Jbeta primers). The assay was immunoSEQ multiplex PCR, and TCRdb's table has in-frame clones only and misses some. The table has about 170,000 clones, about 81% seen once. The sample comes from a study of cytomegalovirus exposure and HLA in healthy donors. The CDR3 consists of 15 residues. V shed 3 bases, J shed 0 bases, and the junction held 0 bases outside the gene matches. Per the germline V gene, CDR1 is KGHSH and CDR2 is LQKENI. Notes on the study in general: Most TCR sequences were uncommon, yet certain public TCRs appeared in many donors. It was confirmed in vitro that three of the CMV-associated chains were specific for CMV antigens. Researchers reportedly found TCR beta sequences accurately predicted most subjects' HLA-A and HLA-B alleles. Analysis performed later found more than 15,000 TCR beta sequences associated with HLA alleles at 0.05 false discovery rate.

The sequenced material came from PBMCs. This sequence was found in a woman in her 50s in good health and CMV-seropositive. The rearrangement links TRBV18 to TRBJ2-2, with 8 positions matching TRBD1. This CDR3 is CASSPGQANTGELFF. The CDR3 DNA sequence: TGTGCCAGCTCACCGGGACAGGCGAACACCGGGGAGCTGTTTTTT.